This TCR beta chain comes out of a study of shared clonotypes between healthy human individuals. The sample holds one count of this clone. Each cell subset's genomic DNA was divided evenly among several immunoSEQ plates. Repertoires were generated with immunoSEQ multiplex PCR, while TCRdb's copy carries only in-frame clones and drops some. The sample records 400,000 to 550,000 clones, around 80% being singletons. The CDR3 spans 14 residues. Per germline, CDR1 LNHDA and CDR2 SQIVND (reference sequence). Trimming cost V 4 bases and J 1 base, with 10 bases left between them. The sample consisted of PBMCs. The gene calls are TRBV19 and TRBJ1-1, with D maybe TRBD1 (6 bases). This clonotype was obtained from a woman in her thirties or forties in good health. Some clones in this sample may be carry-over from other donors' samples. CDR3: CASSTVQGNTEAFF. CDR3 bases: TGTGCCAGTAGTACAGTACAGGGGAACACTGAAGCTTTCTTT.